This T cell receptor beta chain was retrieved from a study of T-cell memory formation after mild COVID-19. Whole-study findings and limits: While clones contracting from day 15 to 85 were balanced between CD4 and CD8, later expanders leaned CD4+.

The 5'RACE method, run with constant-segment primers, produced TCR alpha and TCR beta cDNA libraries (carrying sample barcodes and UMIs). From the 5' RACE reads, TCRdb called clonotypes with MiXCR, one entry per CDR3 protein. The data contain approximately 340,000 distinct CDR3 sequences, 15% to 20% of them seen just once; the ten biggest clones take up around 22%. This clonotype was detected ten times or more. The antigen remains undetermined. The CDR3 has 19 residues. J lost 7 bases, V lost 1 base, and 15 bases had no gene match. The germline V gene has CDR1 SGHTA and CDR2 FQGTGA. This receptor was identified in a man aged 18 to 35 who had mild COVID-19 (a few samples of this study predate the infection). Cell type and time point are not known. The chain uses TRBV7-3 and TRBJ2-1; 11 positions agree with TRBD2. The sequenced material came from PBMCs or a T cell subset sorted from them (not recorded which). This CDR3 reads CASSLSLSGGAISLNEQFF. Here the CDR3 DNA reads TGTGCCAGCAGCTTAAGTCTTAGCGGGGGGGCCATTTCGTTGAATGAGCAGTTCTTC.